A single sample is the source of the 8 T cell receptor beta chains below, sequenced in a study of T-cell reconstitution after alpha-beta-depleted transplantation in children. The library targeted TCRbeta and was prepared with unique molecular identifiers. TCRdb redid the calling of the PCR reads with MiXCR, one entry per CDR3 protein. Here the sample spans 500,000 to 750,000 distinct CDR3 sequences, 10% to 15% being singletons. The sequences come from PBMCs, mostly from graft donor cells, collected 360 days after TCRalphabeta/CD19-depleted stem cell transplant. These receptors came from a male patient between 10 and 17 years old who had a stem cell transplant for acute myeloid leukemia, so the T cells may come from the graft donor.

The chain joins TRBV7-9 to TRBJ2-7; D is perhaps TRBD2 (5 bases). Germline CDR1 SEHNR, CDR2 FQNEAQ (reference sequence). CDR3 length equals 16 residues. The V end was cut by 5 bases, the J end by 5 bases, with 22 bases between. Here the CDR3 reads CASSHDFGKAAHEQYF. DNA for the CDR3: TGTGCCAGCAGCCATGACTTCGGGAAAGCGGCCCACGAGCAGTACTTC.

The gene calls are TRBV28 and TRBJ2-7, with D tentatively TRBD1 or TRBD2 (5 bases each). Trimming left V 8 bases short and J 4 bases short, with 18 bases between. In germline, CDR1 is MDHEN, CDR2 SYDVKM. This CDR3 is 14 amino acids long. The CDR3 DNA sequence: TGTGCCAGCTTTATGGGGCAGAGGGCTTACGAGCAGTACTTC. This translates into CASFMGQRAYEQYF.

The J gene is TRBJ2-7, the V gene TRBV13; the match to TRBD2 covers 15 bases. CDR3 length: 16 amino acids. Per germline, CDR1 PRHDT and CDR2 FYEKMQ (reference sequence). Unmatched junction bases numbered 7, after V lost 5 bases and J lost 5 bases. CDR3 loop: CASSDRGTSGRNEQYF. The CDR3 DNA reads as TGTGCCAGCAGCGACAGGGGGACTAGCGGGAGGAACGAGCAGTACTTC.

This chain uses TRBV7-9 with TRBJ2-6; D not certain. The V gene lost 8 bases and the J gene lost 1 base, with 6 bases spanning the gap. Germline CDR1 and CDR2: SEHNR and FQNEAQ (reference sequence). This CDR3 is built from 13 residues. The CDR3 loop is CASHPSGANVLTF. The CDR3 bases are TGTGCCAGCCATCCATCTGGGGCCAACGTCCTGACTTTC.

The chain is built from TRBV20-1 and TRBJ2-1; D could derive from TRBD1 or TRBD2 (7 bases each). This CDR3 spans 17 amino acids. Trimming took 6 bases from V and 0 from J, leaving 21 bases between them. Germline CDR1 reads DFQATT; CDR2 reads SNEGSKA (reference sequence). The DNA for the CDR3 is TGCAGTGCCCCCCCAGGGGGTCTAGCGGACTCCTACAATGAGCAGTTCTTC. Amino acid sequence: CSAPPGGLADSYNEQFF.

The chain carries TRBV27 and TRBJ2-3; D is uncertain. Germline CDR1 MNHEY, CDR2 SMNVEV (reference sequence). The CDR3 is 14 amino acids. Trimming stripped 6 bases from V and 0 bases from J, with 10 bases between. In DNA, the CDR3 is TGTGCCAGCAGCCATGGTCCGAGCACAGATACGCAGTATTTT. Translated: CASSHGPSTDTQYF.

There are a few counts of this clonotype. V and J are TRBV7-6 and TRBJ2-1, with D possibly TRBD2 on 5 matching bases. The V end was cut by 3 bases, the J end by 6 bases, with 12 bases between. Germline assignment: CDR1 SGHVS and CDR2 FNYEAQ. The CDR3 contains 14 residues. In DNA, the CDR3 is TGTGCCAGCAGCTTCTACGGAGGAGCCAATGAGCAGTTCTTC. This translates into CASSFYGGANEQFF.

This clonotype was counted ten times or more. The chain links TRBV3-1 to TRBJ2-1; D call uncertain. V lost 1 base and J 4 bases, leaving 11 bases between the germline ends. Per the germline V gene, CDR1 is LGHDT and CDR2 is YNNKEL (reference sequence). The length of the CDR3 is 15 residues. The CDR3 spells CASSQALRLYNEQFF. The CDR3 DNA is TGTGCCAGCAGCCAAGCCCTAAGATTATACAATGAGCAGTTCTTC.